The T cell receptor (beta chain) under discussion was sequenced for a study of regulatory T cells in long-lasting Graves disease. Time point described: persistent/refractory GD, antithyroid drugs over 5 years with positive TRAb. PBMC RNA was the source of the TCR library. CDR3 regions were amplified by Arm-PCR using iRepertoire HTBI primers to build TCR beta libraries. TCRdb re-called the multiplex PCR reads through MiXCR, storing one row per CDR3 protein. The data show 350,000 to 500,000 distinct CDR3 sequences, about 21% seen once. This CDR3 has 17 residues. Germline V CDR1 and CDR2: SGHRS, YFSETQ. Trimming took 3 bases from V and 4 from J, leaving 22 bases between them. There are many counts of this clonotype.

This TCR was sampled from a female donor with Graves disease. This rearrangement joins TRBV5-1 to TRBJ1-2; possible D gene TRBD1, 6 bases. The sequences come from peripheral blood mononuclear cells (PBMCs), collected when the disease was refractory, from a patient treated with antithyroid drugs. This CDR3 is CASSYMPGQTTSYGYTF. DNA for the CDR3: TGCGCCAGCAGCTATATGCCGGGACAAACAACTAGCTATGGCTACACCTTC.